This passage covers 21 T cell receptor beta chains from one sample sequenced in a study of CD8 T cells in Susac syndrome. When the RNA was reverse transcribed, random hexamers were used with an input of about 0.45 to 1 ug. MiXCR, applied by TCRdb to the immunoSEQ multiplex PCR reads, yields one record per CDR3 protein. The table includes approximately 220,000 distinct CDR3 sequences, around 90% detected once. Specimen: CD8+ T cells from PBMCs. The source of these receptors is a human donor with multiple sclerosis.

The CDR3 DNA is TGTGCCAGCAGTCCTACGGAGGTCTACGAGCAGTACTTC. It yields the protein CASSPTEVYEQYF. The chain carries TRBV12-3 or TRBV12-4 and TRBJ2-7, with D perhaps matching TRBD2 (5 bases). The CDR3 covers 13 residues. The V and J ends lost 5 bases and 3 bases respectively, with 11 bases between them.

The chain has TRBV5-6 and TRBJ2-7; D is unresolved. The CDR3 length is 13 residues. The germline V gene has CDR1 SGHDT and CDR2 YYEEEE. The V gene lost 2 bases and the J gene lost 0 bases, with 6 bases spanning the gap. CDR3 DNA sequence: TGTGCCAGCAGCTTCCAGAACTCCTACGAGCAGTACTTC. Translating gives CASSFQNSYEQYF.

The chain is built from TRBV6-5 and TRBJ1-1; a possible D gene is TRBD1 (5 bases). V lost 0 bases and J 8 bases, leaving 7 bases between the germline ends. CDR3 length: 12 residues. Germline-derived CDR1 and CDR2 are MNHEY and SVGAGI. The CDR3 loop reads CASSYSDSEAFF. Here the CDR3 DNA reads TGTGCCAGCAGTTACTCCGACAGCGAAGCTTTCTTT.

The chain combines TRBV7-9 with TRBJ2-1, with D unresolved. Germline CDR1 SEHNR, CDR2 FQNEAQ (reference sequence). V was shortened by 5 bases and J by 2 bases, with 10 bases between the two germline ends. The CDR3 loop spans 14 amino acids. CDR3: CASSPLGTYNEQFF. CDR3 sequence (DNA): TGTGCCAGCAGCCCGTTGGGCACCTACAATGAGCAGTTCTTC.

The rearrangement links TRBV12-3 or TRBV12-4 to TRBJ1-2; no clear D. The V end was cut by 3 bases, the J end by 2 bases, with 13 bases between. The length of the CDR3 is 15 residues. The CDR3 loop is CASSFSPAANYGYTF. CDR3 nucleotides: TGTGCCAGCAGTTTTTCCCCCGCAGCCAACTATGGCTACACCTTC.

This clonotype was observed a single time. The chain combines TRBV4-1 with TRBJ2-6; D gene uncertain. There are 14 residues in the CDR3. The germline gives CDR1 MGHRA, CDR2 YSYEKL. Trimming took 1 base from V and 0 from J, leaving 1 base between them. The CDR3 reads CASSQVSGANVLTF. DNA of the CDR3: TGCGCCAGCAGCCAAGTCTCTGGGGCCAACGTCCTGACTTTC.

The chain has TRBV30 and TRBJ1-1; no clear D. V was cut by 4 bases and J by 4 bases, with 10 bases left in between. Germline V gene data show CDR1 as GTSNPN and CDR2 as SVGIG (reference sequence). This CDR3 is 12 amino acids long. The CDR3 nucleotides are TGTGCCTGGATCTGGGGAGGCACTGAAGCTTTCTTT. Amino acid sequence: CAWIWGGTEAFF.

J is TRBJ2-7 and V is TRBV10-3, with 7 bases fitting TRBD2. Germline CDR1 and CDR2: ENHRY and SYGVKD. The ends lost 3 bases at V and 2 bases at J; junction bases unmatched: 1. The CDR3 contains 13 residues. CDR3 coding DNA: TGTGCCATCAGTGATGGGGGGGCCTACGAGCAGTACTTC. As protein: CAISDGGAYEQYF.

This clonotype appeared a single time. The J gene is TRBJ2-7, the V gene TRBV15, with D unresolved. The V and J ends lost 1 base and 6 bases respectively, with 10 bases between them. The V gene's germline CDR1 is LNHNV and CDR2 YYDKDF (reference sequence). This CDR3 has 13 residues. The CDR3 sequence is CATSRASTGEQYF. CDR3 nucleotide sequence: TGTGCCACCAGCAGAGCCTCGACGGGCGAGCAGTACTTC.

The rearrangement uses TRBV7-9 and TRBJ2-7, with 10 bases lining up with TRBD2. Germline V lookup: CDR1 SEHNR, CDR2 FQNEAQ (reference sequence). Trimming cost V 4 bases and J 6 bases; bases outside gene matches: 9. CDR3 length equals 15 residues. CDR3 protein: CASSSLAGVWGEQYF. The CDR3 DNA is TGTGCCAGCAGCTCCCTAGCGGGAGTTTGGGGCGAGCAGTACTTC.

The rearrangement joins TRBV3-1 to TRBJ2-5; D is tentatively TRBD1 or TRBD2 (6 bases each). V lost 1 base and J lost 7, with 22 bases in between. CDR1 LGHDT and CDR2 YNNKEL come from the germline V gene (reference sequence). CDR3 length equals 17 residues. The CDR3 loop reads CASSQVPGGVGASTQYF. The CDR3 nucleotides are TGTGCCAGCAGCCAAGTCCCCGGGGGCGTTGGGGCTTCGACCCAGTACTTC.

The rearrangement links TRBV2 to TRBJ2-2, with D maybe TRBD2 (6 bases). Germline V lookup: CDR1 SNHLY, CDR2 FYNNEI. V dropped 11 bases and J dropped 7 bases, with 14 bases sitting between them. This CDR3 contains 12 residues. CDR3 amino acids: CARRGAGGELFF. CDR3 DNA: TGTGCCCGGCGGGGTGCGGGCGGGGAGCTGTTTTTT. Based on the CDR3 plus reference TRBV2 and TRBJ2-2, the full variable domain is EPEVTQTPSHQVTQMGQEVILRCVPISNHLYFYWYRQILGQKVEFLVSFYNNEISEKSEIFDDQFSVERPDGSNFTLKIRSTKLEDSAMYFCARRGAGGELFFGEGSRLTVL.

V is TRBV2 and J is TRBJ2-2, with 7 nucleotides matching TRBD1. Germline CDR1 reads SNHLY; CDR2 reads FYNNEI. The CDR3 runs to 13 residues. Trimming took 11 bases from V and 7 from J; bases not matched to a gene: 10. The CDR3 DNA reads TGTGCCGGAACCGACAGGGATGGCGGGGAGCTGTTTTTT. Protein: CAGTDRDGGELFF.

The chain recombines TRBV27 with TRBJ1-1; D gene ambiguous. V was shortened by 5 bases and J by 3 bases, with 16 bases between the two germline ends. The germline V gene has CDR1 MNHEY and CDR2 SMNVEV (reference sequence). This CDR3 has 15 residues. The CDR3 bases are TGTGCCAGCAGTCCGAAACTCTCGAGAGACACTGAAGCTTTCTTT. Translating gives CASSPKLSRDTEAFF.

The chain employs TRBV18 and TRBJ1-1; D not resolved. The V gene's germline CDR1 is KGHSH and CDR2 LQKENI. Between the trimmed V and J ends, which lost 1 base and 10 bases, there was a span of 4 bases. CDR3 length: 10 amino acids. CDR3 amino acids: CASSPLSAFF. CDR3 DNA sequence: TGTGCCAGCTCACCACTATCAGCTTTCTTT.

This clonotype was counted once. This chain connects TRBV6-1 to TRBJ2-7; perhaps TRBD1 as D (5 bases). The germline V gene encodes CDR1 MNHNS and CDR2 SASEGT. The CDR3 length is 13 residues. The V end was cut by 4 bases, the J end by 5 bases, with 12 bases between. The DNA of the CDR3 is TGTGCCAGCAGTGGTCAGGGTCGCCACGAGCAGTACTTC. It encodes CASSGQGRHEQYF.

The chain has TRBV7-9 and TRBJ2-7; either TRBD1 or TRBD2 may fit D (5 bases each). CDR1 is SEHNR, CDR2 FQNEAQ, per germline (reference sequence). This CDR3 comprises 14 residues. V lost 5 bases, J lost 4 bases, and 15 bases lay in between. In DNA, the CDR3 is TGTGCCAGCAGCCCCCCCGGGACGGTTTACGAGCAGTACTTC. Residues: CASSPPGTVYEQYF.

This rearrangement joins TRBV29-1 to TRBJ1-2; D is ambiguous. The CDR3 length is 9 residues. V lost 2 bases to trimming and J lost 7 bases, with 2 bases between them. Germline V gives CDR1 SQVTM, CDR2 ANQGSEA. In DNA, the CDR3 is TGCAGCGTTGAACCTGGCTACACCTTC. Translating it yields CSVEPGYTF.

V usage is TRBV5-6 and J usage is TRBJ2-7; 13 bases line up with TRBD2. Losses at the gene ends were 4 bases for V and 6 bases for J; bases not matched to a gene: 16. The CDR3 is 18 residues long. Germline V CDR1 and CDR2: SGHDT, YYEEEE. CDR3 loop: CASSPYLLAGGRGSEQYF. In DNA, the CDR3 is TGTGCCAGCAGCCCCTATTTACTAGCGGGAGGGAGGGGGTCCGAGCAGTACTTC. Using reference TRBV5-6 and TRBJ2-7 for the parts outside the CDR3, the full variable domain is DAGVTQSPTHLIKTRGQQVTLRCSPKSGHDTVSWYQQALGQGPQFIFQYYEEEERQRGNFPDRFSGHQFPNYSSELNVNALLLGDSALYLCASSPYLLAGGRGSEQYFGPGTRLTVT.

The gene calls are TRBV27 and TRBJ2-7; possibly TRBD1 for D (5 bases). The germline V gene encodes CDR1 MNHEY and CDR2 SMNVEV (reference sequence). Trimming removed 7 bases at V and 6 bases at J, with 19 bases between. This CDR3 has 14 residues. Here the CDR3 reads CASKVDTSYAEQYF. CDR3 nucleotide sequence: TGTGCCAGCAAAGTGGACACCTCATACGCCGAGCAGTACTTC.

The chain joins TRBV6-5 to TRBJ2-3; 8 bases match TRBD2. The V gene's germline CDR1 is MNHEY and CDR2 SVGAGI. The CDR3 loop spans 17 amino acids. V was clipped by 7 bases and J by 2 bases; unmatched bases: 14. The CDR3 region has the DNA TGTGCCAGCATTCTCACCCCGGTAGCGGGATCCACAGATACGCAGTATTTT. Amino acid sequence: CASILTPVAGSTDTQYF.